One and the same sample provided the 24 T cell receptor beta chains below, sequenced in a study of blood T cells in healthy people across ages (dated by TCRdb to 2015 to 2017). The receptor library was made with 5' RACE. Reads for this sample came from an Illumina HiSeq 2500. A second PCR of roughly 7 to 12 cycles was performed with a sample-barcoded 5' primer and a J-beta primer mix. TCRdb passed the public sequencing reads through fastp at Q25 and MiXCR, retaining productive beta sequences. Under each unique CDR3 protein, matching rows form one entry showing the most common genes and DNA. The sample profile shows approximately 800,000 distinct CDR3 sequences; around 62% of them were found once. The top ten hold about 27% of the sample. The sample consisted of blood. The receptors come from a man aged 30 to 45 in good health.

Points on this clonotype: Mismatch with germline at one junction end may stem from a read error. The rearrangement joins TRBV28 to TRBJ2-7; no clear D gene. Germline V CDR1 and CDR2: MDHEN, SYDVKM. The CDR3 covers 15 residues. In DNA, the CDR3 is TGTCCCAGCAGTCGCCTGTCCGGACCTACCTACGAGCAGTACTTC. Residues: CPSSRLSGPTYEQYF.

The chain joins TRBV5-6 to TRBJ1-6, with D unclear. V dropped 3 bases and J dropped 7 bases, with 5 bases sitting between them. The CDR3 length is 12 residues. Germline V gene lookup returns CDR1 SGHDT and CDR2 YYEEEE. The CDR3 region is CASSWLNSPLHF. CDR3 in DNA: TGTGCCAGCAGCTGGTTGAATTCACCCCTCCACTTT.

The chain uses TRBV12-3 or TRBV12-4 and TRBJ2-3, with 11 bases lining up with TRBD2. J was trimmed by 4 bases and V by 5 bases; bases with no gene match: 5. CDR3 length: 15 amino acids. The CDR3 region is CASSPGTSGSDTQYF. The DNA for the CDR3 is TGTGCCAGCAGTCCCGGGACTAGCGGTTCAGATACGCAGTATTTT.

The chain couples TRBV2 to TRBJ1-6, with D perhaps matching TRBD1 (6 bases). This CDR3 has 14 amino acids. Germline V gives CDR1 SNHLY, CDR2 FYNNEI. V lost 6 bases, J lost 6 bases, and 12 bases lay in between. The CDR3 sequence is CASRKDSVNSPLHF. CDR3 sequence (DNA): TGTGCCAGCAGAAAGGACAGTGTTAATTCACCCCTCCACTTT.

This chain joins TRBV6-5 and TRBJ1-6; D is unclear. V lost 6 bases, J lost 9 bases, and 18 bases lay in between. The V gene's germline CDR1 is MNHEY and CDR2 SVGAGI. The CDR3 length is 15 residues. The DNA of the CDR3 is TGTGCCAGCAGCAGAGGACGACTTGGCGGTTCACCCCTCCACTTT. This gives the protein CASSRGRLGGSPLHF.

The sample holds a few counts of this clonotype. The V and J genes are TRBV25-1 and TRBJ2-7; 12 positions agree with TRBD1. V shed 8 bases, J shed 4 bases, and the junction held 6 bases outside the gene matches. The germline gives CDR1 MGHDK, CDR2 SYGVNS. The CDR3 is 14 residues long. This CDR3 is CASYRDRGRYEQYF. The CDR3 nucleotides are TGTGCCAGCTACCGGGACAGGGGGCGGTACGAGCAGTACTTC.

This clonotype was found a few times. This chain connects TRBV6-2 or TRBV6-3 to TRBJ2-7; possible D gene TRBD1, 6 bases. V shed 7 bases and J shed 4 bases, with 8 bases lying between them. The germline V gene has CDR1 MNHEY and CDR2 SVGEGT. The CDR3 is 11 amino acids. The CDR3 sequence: CASTQGYEQYF. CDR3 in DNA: TGTGCCAGCACTCAGGGGTACGAGCAGTACTTC.

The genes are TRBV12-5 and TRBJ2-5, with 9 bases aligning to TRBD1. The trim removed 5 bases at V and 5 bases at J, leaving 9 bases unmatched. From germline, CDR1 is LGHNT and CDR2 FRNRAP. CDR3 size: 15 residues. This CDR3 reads CASGAGTGHSETQYF. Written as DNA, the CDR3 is TGTGCTAGTGGTGCCGGGACAGGGCATTCGGAGACCCAGTACTTC.

The CDR3 reads CASSLGQTGRIQPQHF. CDR3 DNA sequence: TGTGCCAGCAGCTTAGGACAGACAGGGCGGATTCAGCCCCAGCATTTT. V gene TRBV7-6 combines with J gene TRBJ1-5; 7 bases align to TRBD1. Germline trimming cut 1 base from V and 6 bases from J; bases unmatched to any gene: 9. The CDR3 is 16 residues long. Germline loops: CDR1 SGHVS, CDR2 FNYEAQ.

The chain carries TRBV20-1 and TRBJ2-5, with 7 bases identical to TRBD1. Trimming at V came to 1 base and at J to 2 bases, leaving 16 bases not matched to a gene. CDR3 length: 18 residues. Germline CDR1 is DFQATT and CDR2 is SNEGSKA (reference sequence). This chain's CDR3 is CSARGWGPARGRQETQYF. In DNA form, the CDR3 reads TGCAGTGCTAGAGGTTGGGGTCCGGCGAGGGGGCGTCAAGAGACCCAGTACTTC.

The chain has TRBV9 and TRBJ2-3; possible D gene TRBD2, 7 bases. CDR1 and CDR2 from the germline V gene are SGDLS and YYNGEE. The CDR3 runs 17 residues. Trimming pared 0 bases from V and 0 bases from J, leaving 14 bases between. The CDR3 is CASSVAVGGRSTDTQYF. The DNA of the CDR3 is TGTGCCAGCAGCGTAGCTGTGGGGGGGCGCAGCACAGATACGCAGTATTTT.

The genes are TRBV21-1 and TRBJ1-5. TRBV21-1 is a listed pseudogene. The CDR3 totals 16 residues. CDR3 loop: CASSSKRENSNQPQHF. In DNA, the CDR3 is TGTGCCAGCAGCAGCAAACGGGAGAATAGCAATCAGCCCCAGCATTTT.

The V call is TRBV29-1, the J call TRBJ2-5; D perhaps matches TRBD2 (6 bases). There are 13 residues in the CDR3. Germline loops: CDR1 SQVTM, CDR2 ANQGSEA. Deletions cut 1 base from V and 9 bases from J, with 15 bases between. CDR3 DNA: TGCAGCGTTGAAGGTGGAGGGATAAAGCCCCAGTACTTC. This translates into CSVEGGGIKPQYF.

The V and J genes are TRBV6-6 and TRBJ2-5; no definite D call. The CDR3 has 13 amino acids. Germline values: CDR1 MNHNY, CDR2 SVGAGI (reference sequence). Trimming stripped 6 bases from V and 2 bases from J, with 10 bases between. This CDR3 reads CASRETEQETQYF. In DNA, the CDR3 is TGTGCCAGCAGGGAGACGGAGCAAGAGACCCAGTACTTC.

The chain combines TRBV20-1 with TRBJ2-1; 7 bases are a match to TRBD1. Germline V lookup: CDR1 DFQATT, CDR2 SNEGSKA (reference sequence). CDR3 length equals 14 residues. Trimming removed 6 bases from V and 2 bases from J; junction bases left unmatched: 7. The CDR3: CSAGNRGPYNEQFF. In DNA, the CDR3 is TGCAGTGCCGGGAACAGGGGACCCTACAATGAGCAGTTCTTC.

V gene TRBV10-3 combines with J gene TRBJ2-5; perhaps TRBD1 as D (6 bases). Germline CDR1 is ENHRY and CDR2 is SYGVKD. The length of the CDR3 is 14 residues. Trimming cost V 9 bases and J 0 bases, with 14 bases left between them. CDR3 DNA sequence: TGTGCCATGAGCCCCGGGACATACCAAGAGACCCAGTACTTC. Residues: CAMSPGTYQETQYF.

The CDR3 here is CASSPQIQETQFF. CDR3 DNA: TGTGCCAGCAGCCCTCAGATTCAAGAGACCCAGTTCTTC. The chain employs TRBV13 and TRBJ2-5; D gene unclear. The DNA end favors TRBJ2-1, so the J call may be wrong. CDR1 and CDR2 from the germline V gene are PRHDT and FYEKMQ (reference sequence). The CDR3 is 13 residues long.

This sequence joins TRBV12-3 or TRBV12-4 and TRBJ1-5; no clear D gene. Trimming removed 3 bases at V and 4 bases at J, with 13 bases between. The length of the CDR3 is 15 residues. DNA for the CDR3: TGTGCCAGCAGTTTCGTAGGGTCCCCTAATCAGCCCCAGCATTTT. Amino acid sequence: CASSFVGSPNQPQHF.

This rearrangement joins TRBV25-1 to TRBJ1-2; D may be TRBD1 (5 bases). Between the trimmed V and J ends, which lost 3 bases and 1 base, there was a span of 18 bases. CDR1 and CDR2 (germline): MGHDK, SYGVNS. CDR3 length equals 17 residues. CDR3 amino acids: CASSDLRVTVLNYGYTF. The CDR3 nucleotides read TGTGCCAGCAGTGATTTGCGGGTGACAGTACTTAACTATGGCTACACCTTC.

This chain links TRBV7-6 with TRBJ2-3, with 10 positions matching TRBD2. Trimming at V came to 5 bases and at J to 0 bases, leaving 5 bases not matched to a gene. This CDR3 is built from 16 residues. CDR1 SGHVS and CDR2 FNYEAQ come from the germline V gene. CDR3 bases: TGTGCCAGCAGCCGAGCGGGGGGGCGTAGCACAGATACGCAGTATTTT. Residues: CASSRAGGRSTDTQYF. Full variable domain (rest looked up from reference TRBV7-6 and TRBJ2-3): GAGVSQSPRYKVTKRGQDVALRCDPISGHVSLYWYRQALGQGPEFLTYFNYEAQQDKSGLPNDRFSAERPEGSISTLTIQRTEQRDSAMYRCASSRAGGRSTDTQYFGPGTRLTVL.

DNA of the CDR3: TGCAGTGCTACCCAGGGATTCGGCAATCAGCCCCAGCATTTT. Amino acids: CSATQGFGNQPQHF. The chain links TRBV20-1 to TRBJ1-5; possibly TRBD1 for D (5 bases). Trimming cost V 4 bases and J 2 bases, with 12 bases left between them. Per germline, CDR1 DFQATT and CDR2 SNEGSKA (reference sequence). There are 14 residues in the CDR3.

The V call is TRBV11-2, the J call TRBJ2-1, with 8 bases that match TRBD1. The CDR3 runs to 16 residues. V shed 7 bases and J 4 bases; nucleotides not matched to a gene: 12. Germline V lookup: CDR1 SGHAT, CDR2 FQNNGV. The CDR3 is CASNPWTGNVYNEQFF. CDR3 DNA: TGTGCCAGCAACCCCTGGACAGGGAACGTGTACAATGAGCAGTTCTTC.

The CDR3 sequence: CSALRTSGALQETQYF. Here the CDR3 DNA reads TGCAGTGCCCTCAGGACTAGCGGGGCCCTCCAAGAGACCCAGTACTTC. The gene calls are TRBV20-1 and TRBJ2-5; 12 bases are a match to TRBD2. V was clipped by 6 bases and J by 1 base; unmatched bases: 9. The CDR3 has 16 amino acids. Germline V gives CDR1 DFQATT, CDR2 SNEGSKA (reference sequence).

Here the CDR3 reads CASSWKLRGGAEAFF. Written as DNA, the CDR3 is TGTGCCAGTTCGTGGAAATTGAGGGGTGGAGCTGAAGCTTTCTTT. The chain joins TRBV28 to TRBJ1-1; D may be TRBD1 (5 bases). The CDR3 length is 15 residues. Trimming removed 9 bases at V and 6 bases at J, with 23 bases between. Per the germline V gene, CDR1 is MDHEN and CDR2 is SYDVKM.